This T cell receptor (beta chain) originates from a study of CD8+ T cells in alopecia areata (dated by TCRdb to 2016 to 2018). Study-wide context: To study T cell clonal expansion in alopecia areata, the researchers applied high-throughput TCRbeta sequencing to both the C3H/HeJ mouse model and human patients. Scalp clonality was compared among normal scalp (n=4), patchy alopecia areata scalp (n=8), and alopecia totalis/universalis scalp (n=8). Amplification of TCRbeta CDR3 regions was done by immunoSEQ multiplex PCR using 35 Vbeta forward primers and 13 Jbeta reverse primers. On the human side, TCRbeta sequencing was run on scalp tissue and on sorted CD4+ and CD8+ peripheral blood T cells from healthy controls and from alopecia areata patients with either patchy or totalis/universalis disease. RNA was obtained with the PAXgene miRNA kit for fixed scalp, the miRNeasy kit for PBMCs, and the RNeasy kit for mouse skin. Study-wide conclusions, independent of this receptor: Higher clonality and more expanded CD8+ clones were observed in lesional scalp than in normal scalp, particularly in alopecia totalis/universalis, a finding suggestive of antigenic drive. TCR sequences shared between patients were less clear than in mice, possibly partly because of HLA diversity in the patient population. Resident alphabeta T cells in normal human skin are also sequenced, complicating scalp TCR repertoire analysis, unlike mouse skin dominated by gammadelta T cells.

The library was prepared using the immunoSEQ multiplex PCR assay. RNA was extracted from all samples and reverse transcribed into cDNA, which served as template for TCR sequencing. First-strand cDNA was synthesized with SuperScript III using a 2:1 mix of oligo-dT and random hexamers. Amplification bias was assessed with a synthetic immune receptor repertoire, and residual bias was removed computationally. For the original study's pipeline: Raw reads were preprocessed to remove errors, and CDR3 was defined according to IMGT conventions as the region from the conserved cysteine to phenylalanine. To get clonality, Shannon entropy was normalized by log2 of the number of productive unique TCRs and the result was subtracted from 1. Whether scalp clones were CD4 or CD8 was inferred by matching scalp TCRbeta sequences against CD4 and CD8 repertoires sorted from blood. Entries here come from immuneACCESS through TCRdb and include only in-frame sequences with V and J called. Some clones fail to appear in such tables; in the studies checked, an unresolved V gene covers under half of the shortfall, and the cause of the remainder is unknown. For V, J and clone size, that table is used; D and trimming come from the DNA. The sample table lists some 110,000 clones, less than 70% of them with a count of one. 2.8% of the sample belongs to the ten largest clones.

The junction shows trimming of 4 bases on V and 5 bases on J, and the gene matches do not reach 7 bases of it. From its cysteine to its phenylalanine, the CDR3 spans 14 amino acids. Only the CDR3 part of the read is kept: 42 bases, read in frame from the first base. Via the germline V gene, CDR1 is SGHDT and CDR2 YYEEEE. PBMCs were isolated by density centrifugation and stained for CD3, CD4 and CD8, after which CD4+ and CD8+ T cells were sorted on a FACSAria. Scalp biopsies and blood samples were provided by unaffected controls. This clone has more than one count but fewer than ten. The antigen it recognizes is unknown. No qualities accompany the bases; no much larger clone lies one base away.

Sample: CD4+ T cells sorted from blood. Recombination connected TRBV5-6 to TRBJ2-3; the central 7 bases match TRBD1. The sequence was collected from a human donor in good health. The encoded CDR3 is CASSGWTGLDTQYF. The DNA sequence is as follows: TGTGCCAGCAGCGGATGGACAGGCCTAGATACGCAGTATTTT.